One and the same sample provided the 30 T cell receptor beta chains below, sequenced in a study of blood T cell repertoires in COVID-19. TCRdb's table, derived via immunoSEQ multiplex PCR, lists solely in-frame clones and lacks some. Of 220,000 or so clones listed, approximately 84% are singletons. Material: peripheral blood. The receptors here all came from an elderly woman with acute or convalescent COVID-19.

V gene TRBV9 combines with J gene TRBJ2-1; 11 nucleotides align to TRBD2. CDR1 is SGDLS, CDR2 YYNGEE, per germline. J gave up 6 bases and V 0 bases, and 8 bases lay outside the gene matches. This CDR3 spans 17 amino acids. In nucleotides, the CDR3 is TGTGCCAGCAGCGTAGGGCCCTTAGCGGGGGGGCCCAATGAGCAGTTCTTC. Translating it yields CASSVGPLAGGPNEQFF. The full variable domain, completed using reference TRBV9 and TRBJ2-1, is DSGVTQTPKHLITATGQRVTLRCSPRSGDLSVYWYQQSLDQGLQFLIQYYNGEERAKGNILERFSAQQFPDLHSELNLSSLELGDSALYFCASSVGPLAGGPNEQFFGPGTRLTVL.

V and J are TRBV2 and TRBJ2-5; 8 bases are a match to TRBD2. The CDR3 contains 15 residues. Losses at the gene ends were 7 bases for V and 5 bases for J; bases not matched to a gene: 12. Germline V gives CDR1 SNHLY, CDR2 FYNNEI. CDR3 protein: CASMEYGGARETQYF. In nucleotides, the CDR3 is TGTGCCAGCATGGAATACGGGGGGGCCAGGGAGACCCAGTACTTC.

CDR3 nucleotides: TGTGCCAGCAGCTTGGGGGGGGTGGAGGGCTCTGAAGCTTTCTTT. It is translated as CASSLGGVEGSEAFF. The V gene is TRBV5-4, the J gene TRBJ1-1, with D possibly matching TRBD1 (5 bases). Germline V CDR1 and CDR2: SGHNT, YYREEE (reference sequence). This CDR3 region has 15 residues. The germline V and J ends were trimmed by 0 bases and 6 bases, with 15 bases remaining between them.

The table lists this clone with a few counts. This chain links TRBV7-2 with TRBJ1-5; 10 nucleotides agree with TRBD1. Germline-derived CDR1 and CDR2 are SGHTA and FQGNSA. This CDR3 has 16 amino acids. Unmatched junction bases numbered 9, after V lost 5 bases and J lost 5 bases. CDR3 sequence: CASSPRTGTGDQPQHF. The CDR3 DNA follows: TGTGCCAGCAGCCCGCGTACCGGGACAGGGGATCAGCCCCAGCATTTT.

J is TRBJ2-2 and V is TRBV19; TRBD2 agrees at 12 bases. J lost 5 bases, V lost 6 bases, and 7 bases had no gene match. Germline V CDR1 and CDR2: LNHDA, SQIVND (reference sequence). The CDR3 loop spans 16 amino acids. The CDR3 nucleotides read TGTGCCAGTAGGCTAGCGGGAGGGCCAAGAACCGGGGAGCTGTTTTTT. Translation: CASRLAGGPRTGELFF.

The rearrangement links TRBV7-2 to TRBJ2-5; 7 positions match TRBD1. With 2 bases clipped from V and 5 bases from J, the junction kept 8 bases outside the gene matches. Per germline, CDR1 SGHTA and CDR2 FQGNSA. This CDR3 region has 15 residues. Written as DNA, the CDR3 is TGTGCCAGCAGCTTAACAACAGGGGTTTGGGAGACCCAGTACTTC. Translated: CASSLTTGVWETQYF. The variable domain in full, completed from reference TRBV7-2 and TRBJ2-5, reads GAGVSQSPSNKVTEKGKDVELRCDPISGHTALYWYRQSLGQGLEFLIYFQGNSAPDKSGLPSDRFSAERTGGSVSTLTIQRTQQEDSAVYLCASSLTTGVWETQYFGPGTRLLVL.

This clone has just one count. This chain connects TRBV5-1 to TRBJ2-7; 7 nucleotides align to TRBD1. The V gene's germline CDR1 is SGHRS and CDR2 YFSETQ. There are 16 residues in the CDR3. Trimming removed 0 bases from V and 2 bases from J; junction bases left unmatched: 8. This CDR3 reads CASSLVPTGMTYEQYF. The DNA of the CDR3 is TGCGCCAGCAGCTTGGTCCCGACAGGGATGACCTACGAGCAGTACTTC.

This chain connects TRBV7-2 to TRBJ2-5; TRBD2 agrees at 8 bases. This CDR3 region has 17 residues. Germline V gives CDR1 SGHTA, CDR2 FQGNSA. V was clipped by 3 bases and J by 0 bases; unmatched bases: 9. CDR3 region: CASSLGTSGTNQETQYF. Here the CDR3 DNA reads TGTGCCAGCAGCTTGGGCACTAGCGGAACAAACCAAGAGACCCAGTACTTC.

This sequence joins TRBV5-8 and TRBJ2-3; D is possibly TRBD2 (5 bases). The length of the CDR3 is 16 residues. Trimming pared 4 bases from V and 0 bases from J, leaving 15 bases between. Germline V gene sequence: CDR1 SGHTS, CDR2 YDEGEE. This chain's CDR3 is CASSQGLITSTDTQYF. The CDR3 DNA follows: TGTGCCAGCAGCCAAGGACTGATCACTAGCACAGATACGCAGTATTTT.

J is TRBJ2-1 and V is TRBV6-5; 9 positions match TRBD2. V was clipped by 6 bases and J by 2 bases; unmatched bases: 5. The CDR3 has 15 amino acids. The germline gives CDR1 MNHEY, CDR2 SVGAGI. CDR3 residues: CASRKAGGAYNEQFF. In DNA form, the CDR3 reads TGTGCCAGCAGAAAAGCGGGGGGCGCCTACAATGAGCAGTTCTTC.

The gene calls are TRBV7-8 and TRBJ2-3; D gene uncertain. CDR3 length: 14 residues. Trimming took 2 bases from V and 1 from J, leaving 7 bases between them. CDR1 is SGHVS and CDR2 is FQNEAQ in the germline V gene. Here the CDR3 DNA reads TGTGCCAGCAGCTTAACAGCTGGCACAGATACGCAGTATTTT. Translated: CASSLTAGTDTQYF.

The chain combines TRBV21-1 with TRBJ1-5. TRBV21-1 is noted as a pseudogene. CDR3 length: 13 residues. The CDR3 bases are TGTGCAGCACTAGGGAGGACGGATCAGCCCCAGCATTTT. Amino acid sequence: CAALGRTDQPQHF.

This chain connects TRBV7-2 to TRBJ1-2, with 10 bases aligning to TRBD1. The J segment lost 4 bases and the V segment lost 5 bases, leaving 1 base of the junction unmatched. The germline CDR1 and CDR2 sequences are SGHTA and FQGNSA. The CDR3 is 13 residues long. In DNA, the CDR3 is TGTGCCAGCAGCGGGACAGGGGCCTATGGCTACACCTTC. It is translated as CASSGTGAYGYTF.

This chain connects TRBV28 to TRBJ2-7; tentatively, D is TRBD2 (5 bases). Deletions cut 3 bases from V and 3 bases from J, with 12 bases between. CDR3 size: 14 residues. Germline CDR1 reads MDHEN; CDR2 reads SYDVKM. DNA for the CDR3: TGTGCCAGCAGTTTCCTAGTTCGGGGCTACGAGCAGTACTTC. Translating it yields CASSFLVRGYEQYF.

The rearrangement links TRBV3-1 (or the pseudogene TRBV3-2) to TRBJ2-6, with 8 bases identical to TRBD1. After removal of 0 bases from V and 2 bases from J, the junction contained 6 bases not matched to a gene. The CDR3 is 18 amino acids. The germline V gene has CDR1 LGHDT and CDR2 YNNKEL (reference sequence). The CDR3 loop reads CASSQDRQGKAGANVLTF. The DNA for the CDR3 is TGTGCCAGCAGCCAAGATAGACAGGGGAAGGCTGGGGCCAACGTCCTGACTTTC.

V gene TRBV18 combines with J gene TRBJ1-1; 10 nucleotides agree with TRBD1. Germline CDR1 reads KGHSH; CDR2 reads LQKENI. The trim removed 3 bases at V and 7 bases at J, leaving 2 bases unmatched. The CDR3 is made up of 13 amino acids. The CDR3 loop is CASSPDRGLEAFF. CDR3 DNA: TGTGCCAGCTCACCTGACAGGGGGCTTGAAGCTTTCTTT.

This chain connects TRBV19 to TRBJ1-5, with D possibly being TRBD1 (6 bases). Germline lookup yields CDR1 LNHDA and CDR2 SQIVND (reference sequence). The CDR3 covers 13 residues. V was clipped by 6 bases and J by 7 bases, with 13 bases between them. The CDR3 DNA sequence: TGTGCCAGTAGCCCGCAGGGGACCCAGCCCCAGCATTTT. It translates to CASSPQGTQPQHF. Drawing the rest from reference TRBV19 and TRBJ1-5, the complete variable domain is DGGITQSPKYLFRKEGQNVTLSCEQNLNHDAMYWYRQDPGQGLRLIYYSQIVNDFQKGDIAEGYSVSREKKESFPLTVTSAQKNPTAFYLCASSPQGTQPQHFGDGTRLSIL.

The chain combines TRBV6-5 with TRBJ2-1; a weak D match, TRBD2 (6 bases). The V gene lost 7 bases and the J gene lost 7 bases, with 20 bases spanning the gap. This CDR3 is built from 15 residues. Germline V lookup: CDR1 MNHEY, CDR2 SVGAGI. CDR3 loop: CASTSGGGVDNEQFF. The CDR3 DNA is TGTGCCAGCACTTCAGGTGGAGGGGTAGATAATGAGCAGTTCTTC.

This sequence joins TRBV30 and TRBJ2-2, with TRBD2 matching 10 bases. The germline gives CDR1 GTSNPN, CDR2 SVGIG (reference sequence). The CDR3 extends over 15 amino acids. V lost 2 bases, J lost 4 bases, and 4 bases stayed unmatched. The CDR3 DNA reads TGTGCCTGGAGTAGACTAGCGGGTTTCACCGGGGAGCTGTTTTTT. It translates to CAWSRLAGFTGELFF.

This chain connects TRBV30 to TRBJ2-7, with 8 bases identical to TRBD2. With 0 bases clipped from V and 0 bases from J, the junction kept 7 bases outside the gene matches. Germline lookup yields CDR1 GTSNPN and CDR2 SVGIG (reference sequence). There are 16 residues in the CDR3. Written as DNA, the CDR3 is TGTGCCTGGAGTGTGGCTAGCGGGTTGAGCTCCTACGAGCAGTACTTC. Translation: CAWSVASGLSSYEQYF.

The chain links TRBV5-1 to TRBJ2-5; D unclear. V was shortened by 0 bases and J by 5 bases, with 8 bases between the two germline ends. Germline CDR1 reads SGHRS; CDR2 reads YFSETQ. The CDR3 consists of 13 residues. CDR3: CASSLVEWETQYF. CDR3 sequence (DNA): TGCGCCAGCAGCTTGGTCGAGTGGGAGACCCAGTACTTC.

This clone came up once. The J gene is TRBJ1-2, the V gene TRBV29-1; the D is unclear. Trimming pared 4 bases from V and 7 bases from J, leaving 13 bases between. The CDR3 totals 12 residues. The germline V gene has CDR1 SQVTM and CDR2 ANQGSEA. This CDR3 reads CSVANVRGGYTF. CDR3 coding DNA: TGCAGCGTTGCAAACGTTCGGGGTGGCTACACCTTC.

The gene calls are TRBV2 and TRBJ1-5, with D possibly TRBD1 on 5 matching bases. CDR3 size: 14 residues. Looked up from germline, CDR1 is SNHLY and CDR2 is FYNNEI. V lost 7 bases and J 3 bases, leaving 13 bases between the germline ends. CDR3 region: CASIEQGSNQPQHF. CDR3 in DNA: TGTGCCAGCATTGAGCAGGGTTCCAATCAGCCCCAGCATTTT.

V is TRBV2 and J is TRBJ2-1; TRBD2 matches at 8 bases. The length of the CDR3 is 14 residues. Germline V gives CDR1 SNHLY, CDR2 FYNNEI. V lost 4 bases, J lost 7 bases, and 6 bases stayed unmatched. The CDR3 coding sequence is TGTGCCAGCAGTGTTGCGACTAGCGCTAATGAGCAGTTCTTC. Translation gives CASSVATSANEQFF.

This chain joins TRBV13 and TRBJ2-1; 8 bases line up with TRBD2. Germline CDR1 is PRHDT and CDR2 is FYEKMQ (reference sequence). This CDR3 comprises 14 residues. J was trimmed by 6 bases and V by 5 bases; bases with no gene match: 6. In nucleotides, the CDR3 is TGTGCCAGCAGCCAGCGGGGGTTGTTCAATGAGCAGTTCTTC. Its protein is CASSQRGLFNEQFF.

This clone was seen just once. The chain has TRBV7-2 and TRBJ1-6; perhaps TRBD1 as D (5 bases). This CDR3 is 15 amino acids long. V lost 5 bases and J lost 9, with 17 bases in between. Germline V gives CDR1 SGHTA, CDR2 FQGNSA. CDR3: CASSPRSGGSSPLHF. The CDR3 coding sequence is TGTGCCAGCAGCCCCCGATCGGGGGGGAGTTCACCCCTCCACTTT.

This clone was detected a few times. The CDR3 DNA follows: TGTGCCAGCAGCCAAGATTGGCGGCCCTACGAGCAGTACTTC. Translated, it gives CASSQDWRPYEQYF. The chain recombines TRBV3-1 (or the pseudogene TRBV3-2) with TRBJ2-7; D is ambiguous. V lost 0 bases, J lost 2 bases, and 8 bases lay in between. The CDR3 extends over 14 amino acids. Germline CDR1 and CDR2: LGHDT and YNNKEL (reference sequence).

The V call is TRBV2, the J call TRBJ2-7; 7 nucleotides match TRBD1. Trimming took 4 bases from V and 7 from J; bases not matched to a gene: 13. Germline assignment: CDR1 SNHLY and CDR2 FYNNEI. The CDR3 has 15 residues. In nucleotides, the CDR3 is TGTGCCAGCAGTGTTCGAACTACAGGGGCTGGAGAGCAGTACTTC. Translation gives CASSVRTTGAGEQYF.

The CDR3 DNA reads TGTGCCAGCAGCTTGGACAGGGGAGAGCAGTTCTTC. It codes for CASSLDRGEQFF. J is TRBJ2-1 and V is TRBV6-2 or TRBV6-3, with 9 bases lining up with TRBD1. Trimming cost V 6 bases and J 10 bases; bases outside gene matches: 4. Per germline, CDR1 MNHEY and CDR2 SVGEGT. The CDR3 consists of 12 residues.

The chain joins TRBV2 to TRBJ1-5; 10 bases are shared with TRBD1. The CDR3 length is 12 residues. Germline V gene data show CDR1 as SNHLY and CDR2 as FYNNEI. Trimming cost V 6 bases and J 7 bases; bases outside gene matches: 0. In nucleotides, the CDR3 is TGTGCCAGCAGGGGACAGGGGCAGCCCCAGCATTTT. Amino acids: CASRGQGQPQHF.